This entry lists 22 T cell receptor beta chains sequenced from one sample in a study of T-cell reconstitution after alpha-beta-depleted transplantation in children. TCRbeta library construction was performed incorporating unique molecular identifiers. Via MiXCR, TCRdb re-called the PCR reads, giving one row per CDR3 protein. The top ten clones hold 0.79% of a sample with around 700,000 distinct CDR3 sequences, roughly 14% of them seen once. Sequencing used PBMCs, obtained before TCRalphabeta/CD19-depleted stem cell transplant. These receptors originate from a girl aged 2 to 9 with congenital amegakaryocytic thrombocytopenia, due to receive a stem cell transplant.

This clonotype was observed at least ten times. The rearrangement links TRBV5-8 to TRBJ2-2; tentative D call: TRBD1 (6 bases). Trimming took 2 bases from V and 1 from J, leaving 15 bases between them. Germline V lookup: CDR1 SGHTS, CDR2 YDEGEE. The CDR3 has 17 amino acids. The CDR3 coding sequence is TGTGCCAGCAGCTTTTCCTCCGGGACAATGAACACCGGGGAGCTGTTTTTT. It specifies CASSFSSGTMNTGELFF.

This clonotype has a handful of counts. The chain links TRBV7-6 to TRBJ2-1; D is undetermined. Germline CDR1 and CDR2: SGHVS and FNYEAQ. V lost 2 bases and J 8 bases, leaving 34 bases between the germline ends. The CDR3 length is 21 residues. CDR3 in amino acids: CASSLIPPPVRPTDPNYEQFF. As DNA, the CDR3 is TGTGCCAGCAGCTTAATTCCCCCCCCCGTCAGACCGACCGACCCGAACTATGAGCAGTTCTTC.

As regards this clonotype: A much larger clone lies a single base off, so this may be a read error. The rearrangement joins TRBV15 to TRBJ2-3; 8 bases line up with TRBD2. CDR3 size: 17 residues. V dropped 5 bases and J dropped 2; count of bases not matched to a gene: 12. Per germline, CDR1 LNHNV and CDR2 YYDKDF (reference sequence). CDR3 coding DNA: TGTGCCACCAGCGAAAAAAGCGGGAGCCTCCTCACAGATACGCAGTATTTT. Translated: CATSEKSGSLLTDTQYF.

This clonotype was counted only a few times. The chain uses TRBV20-1 and TRBJ2-5; D is unclear. This CDR3 is built from 10 residues. In germline, CDR1 is DFQATT, CDR2 SNEGSKA (reference sequence). Between the trimmed V and J ends, which lost 5 bases and 5 bases, there was a span of 6 bases. CDR3 nucleotide sequence: TGCAGTGCTTCCGTGGAGACCCAGTACTTC. This gives the protein CSASVETQYF.

In its sample, this clonotype was seen many times. The chain couples TRBV20-1 to TRBJ1-3, with D hard to call. CDR3 size: 17 residues. Germline CDR1 DFQATT, CDR2 SNEGSKA (reference sequence). Trimming pared 0 bases from V and 0 bases from J, leaving 15 bases between. In DNA form, the CDR3 reads TGCAGTGCTAGAGATTGGGGAGGGTTAGACTCTGGAAACACCATATATTTT. Translated, it gives CSARDWGGLDSGNTIYF.

This clonotype has ten or more counts. The chain is built from TRBV10-3 and TRBJ2-2; D unclear. The CDR3 sequence is 15 residues long. Looked up from germline, CDR1 is ENHRY and CDR2 is SYGVKD. V gave up 0 bases and J gave up 6 bases, with 11 bases separating them. This CDR3 is CAISESMRWAGELFF. In nucleotides, the CDR3 is TGTGCCATCAGTGAGTCGATGAGATGGGCCGGGGAGCTGTTTTTT.

The chain is built from TRBV5-2 and TRBJ2-7; the table's TRBD2 call for D was not verified on the DNA. TRBV5-2 is a pseudogene segment. The CDR3 length is 13 residues. The CDR3 here is CASGTGLNFEQYF. Here the CDR3 DNA reads TGTGCCAGCGGAACGGGACTGAATTTCGAGCAGTACTTC.

V is TRBV5-5 and J is TRBJ2-1; no firm D call. The V end lost 1 base, the J end lost 0 bases, and 8 bases lay between the germline ends. The CDR3 runs to 15 residues. Germline CDR1 and CDR2: SGHKS and YYEKEE (reference sequence). The DNA of the CDR3 is TGTGCCAGCAGCTTGTGGTTGGACTCCTACAATGAGCAGTTCTTC. Translation: CASSLWLDSYNEQFF.

This rearrangement joins TRBV7-9 to TRBJ2-2, with a possible D match to TRBD2 (5 bases). The CDR3 runs 13 residues. Germline loops: CDR1 SEHNR, CDR2 FQNEAQ (reference sequence). V was cut by 5 bases and J by 10 bases, with 14 bases left in between. The CDR3, as DNA: TGTGCCAGCAGCCAGCTCGGGGTTGTGGAGCTGTTTTTT. It codes for CASSQLGVVELFF.

For this clonotype: It may be a read error: a sequence one base away is much more abundant. The rearrangement links TRBV5-5 to TRBJ2-2, with D possibly TRBD2 on 5 matching bases. This CDR3 region has 12 residues. Germline V gene data show CDR1 as SGHKS and CDR2 as YYEKEE (reference sequence). Here the CDR3 reads CAISLDFGELFF. The CDR3, as DNA: TGTGCCATCAGCTTGGACTTCGGGGAGCTGTTTTTT.

The rearrangement links TRBV20-1 to TRBJ2-5; 9 nucleotides line up with TRBD1. Germline CDR1 reads DFQATT; CDR2 reads SNEGSKA (reference sequence). J was trimmed by 7 bases and V by 8 bases; bases with no gene match: 8. The CDR3 has 12 amino acids. CDR3 amino acids: CSSGQGLRTQYF. The CDR3 DNA is TGCAGTTCAGGACAGGGGCTTAGGACCCAGTACTTC.

This clonotype appeared many times. The gene calls are TRBV20-1 and TRBJ1-5, with 10 bases lining up with TRBD1. The CDR3 is made up of 14 amino acids. Germline trimming cut 6 bases from V and 1 base from J; bases unmatched to any gene: 3. Germline V lookup: CDR1 DFQATT, CDR2 SNEGSKA (reference sequence). CDR3 in amino acids: CSAPTGGSNQPQHF. The CDR3 DNA reads as TGCAGTGCACCGACAGGGGGCAGCAATCAGCCCCAGCATTTT.

This clonotype was seen many times. The V gene is TRBV9, the J gene TRBJ2-7; D may be TRBD1 (6 bases). The V and J ends lost 3 bases and 4 bases respectively, with 17 bases between them. The germline V gene encodes CDR1 SGDLS and CDR2 YYNGEE. This CDR3 spans 15 amino acids. CDR3 nucleotide sequence: TGTGCCAGCAGCGGCGAGGGACAAGAAATTTACGAGCAGTACTTC. Amino acid sequence: CASSGEGQEIYEQYF.

This clonotype was found many times. This rearrangement joins TRBV6-2 or TRBV6-3 to TRBJ2-7; D is perhaps TRBD1 (6 bases). The V end lost 6 bases, the J end lost 3 bases, and 18 bases lay between the germline ends. The CDR3 is made up of 15 amino acids. Germline CDR1 and CDR2: MNHEY and SVGEGT. The CDR3, as DNA: TGTGCCAGCAGGGAGTACCGGACAGCGAACTACGAGCAGTACTTC. Its protein is CASREYRTANYEQYF.

The sample holds many counts of this clonotype. CDR3 region: CASSFGGAGTQYF. In DNA, the CDR3 is TGTGCCAGCAGTTTCGGCGGGGCGGGGACCCAGTACTTC. The chain uses TRBV12-3 or TRBV12-4 and TRBJ2-5, with D tentatively TRBD2 (6 bases). The CDR3 is 13 amino acids. Trimming cost V 3 bases and J 7 bases, with 12 bases left between them.

With regard to this clonotype: Relative to the germline gene, one junction end is altered; a read error may explain this. The V gene is TRBV2, the J gene TRBJ2-1; 13 nucleotides align to TRBD2. CDR3 size: 18 residues. Germline V gene lookup returns CDR1 SNHLY and CDR2 FYNNEI. CDR3 coding DNA: TGTACCAGCTGGACTAGCGGGAGTCGGGAGTTTCTTCTCAATGAGCAGTTCTTC. Translated, it gives CTSWTSGSREFLLNEQFF.

This clonotype was seen ten or more times. The chain joins TRBV7-9 to TRBJ2-1; TRBD1 matches 7 bases. Per germline, CDR1 SEHNR and CDR2 FQNEAQ (reference sequence). The V segment lost 5 bases and the J segment 4 bases; nucleotides outside the gene matches: 11. This CDR3 contains 16 residues. The CDR3 sequence is CASSLLGDSGYNEQFF. CDR3 bases: TGTGCCAGCAGCCTATTAGGGGACAGCGGATACAATGAGCAGTTCTTC.

This chain joins TRBV2 and TRBJ2-2, with 8 bases fitting TRBD1. Losses at the gene ends were 6 bases for V and 0 bases for J; bases not matched to a gene: 0. CDR3 size: 14 residues. CDR1 and CDR2 from the germline V gene are SNHLY and FYNNEI. CDR3 region: CASRDRANTGELFF. The CDR3 DNA sequence: TGTGCCAGCAGGGACAGGGCGAACACCGGGGAGCTGTTTTTT.

This clonotype was counted many times. The gene calls are TRBV28 and TRBJ2-1, with D possibly being TRBD2 (5 bases). Germline V gives CDR1 MDHEN, CDR2 SYDVKM. This CDR3 is 13 amino acids long. Deletions cut 5 bases from V and 9 bases from J, with 14 bases between. The CDR3 region has the DNA TGTGCCAGCAGTGAGATACTAGGGTTTGAGCAGTTCTTC. Protein sequence: CASSEILGFEQFF.

The chain has TRBV20-1 and TRBJ2-1, with D possibly being TRBD1 (5 bases). V shed 2 bases and J shed 6 bases, with 11 bases lying between them. CDR1 is DFQATT and CDR2 is SNEGSKA in the germline V gene (reference sequence). This CDR3 is 13 amino acids long. The CDR3 DNA follows: TGCAGTGCTAGAAAAACCGACAGCAATGAGCAGTTCTTC. Its protein product is CSARKTDSNEQFF.

This clonotype was observed a few times. This chain connects TRBV7-9 to TRBJ2-5; D is uncertain. In germline, CDR1 is SEHNR, CDR2 FQNEAQ (reference sequence). The ends were cut back, 4 bases at V and 2 bases at J, with 14 bases in the middle. CDR3 length equals 15 residues. CDR3 residues: CASSSPYETQETQYF. CDR3 DNA: TGTGCCAGCAGCTCACCTTATGAGACTCAAGAGACCCAGTACTTC. The whole variable domain, remainder taken from reference TRBV7-9 and TRBJ2-5, is DTGVSQNPRHKITKRGQNVTFRCDPISEHNRLYWYRQTLGQGPEFLTYFQNEAQLEKSRLLSDRFSAERPKGSFSTLEIQRTEQGDSAMYLCASSSPYETQETQYFGPGTRLLVL.

Ten or more counts support this clonotype. The chain couples TRBV12-3 or TRBV12-4 to TRBJ2-1, with 7 bases fitting TRBD2. This CDR3 is 13 amino acids long. The J segment lost 4 bases and the V segment lost 6 bases, leaving 3 bases of the junction unmatched. CDR3 bases: TGTGCCAGCAGCGGGACTATATACAATGAGCAGTTCTTC. Protein: CASSGTIYNEQFF.